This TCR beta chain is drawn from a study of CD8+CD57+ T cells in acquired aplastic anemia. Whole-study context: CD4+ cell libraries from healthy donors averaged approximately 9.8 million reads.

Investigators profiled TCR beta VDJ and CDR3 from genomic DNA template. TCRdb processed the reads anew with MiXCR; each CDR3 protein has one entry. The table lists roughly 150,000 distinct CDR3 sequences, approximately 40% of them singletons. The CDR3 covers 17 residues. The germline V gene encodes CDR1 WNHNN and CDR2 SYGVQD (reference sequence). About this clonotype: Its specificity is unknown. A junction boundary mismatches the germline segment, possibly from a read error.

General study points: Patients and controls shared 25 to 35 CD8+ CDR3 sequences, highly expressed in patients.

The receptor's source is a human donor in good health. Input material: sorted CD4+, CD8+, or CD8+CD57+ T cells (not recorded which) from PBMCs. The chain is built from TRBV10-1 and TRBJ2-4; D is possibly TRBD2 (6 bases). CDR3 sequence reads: CASSPGFGLAAKNIQYF. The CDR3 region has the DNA TGTGCCAGCTCACCGGGTTTCGGGCTAGCGGCCAAAAACATTCAGTACTTC.